This T cell receptor (beta chain) was sequenced during a study of blood T cell repertoires in COVID-19. Original methodology: For nucleated cells, counts were estimated from reference gene primer amplification. The protocol was immunoSEQ multiplex PCR, while the TCRdb copy is restricted to in-frame clones and leaves out a portion. From that table come the V and J calls and clone size; the DNA was used to work out D and trimming. The data contain approximately 180,000 clones, more than 65% of them singletons. This clone was seen just once. V lost 3 bases, J lost 3 bases, and 8 bases lay in between. The V gene's germline CDR1 is MNHEY and CDR2 SVGAGI. CDR3 length: 13 residues.

This rearrangement joins TRBV6-5 to TRBJ1-2; TRBD1 might be the D (6 bases). This sequence was found in a man aged 50 to 60 who had recovered from COVID-19. Sequenced sample: PBMCs or T cells enriched from blood (not recorded which). The CDR3 nucleotides read TGTGCCAGCAGTTATGAGGGGGACTATGGCTACACCTTC. This encodes CASSYEGDYGYTF.